A selection of T cell receptor beta chains follows, all from one sample in a study of blood T cell repertoires in COVID-19. Libraries were prepared by immunoSEQ multiplex PCR; TCRdb keeps only in-frame clonotypes and omits some of them. The data contain about 330,000 clones, more than 85% of them singletons. The sequenced sample was PBMCs or T cells enriched from blood (not recorded which). Receptors originate from a young woman who had recovered from COVID-19. Both conserved end residues are part of each CDR3. D genes are given only for firm matches. Size is omitted from some rows. Given values are once, few, many or a class for expanded clones.

CASREGSRYEQYF	TGCGCCAGCAGAGAGGGCTCCCGCTACGAGCAGTACTTC	.	.	TRBV5-1	TRBJ2-7
CASSLSRGLNTEAFF	TGTGCCAGCTCACTCTCTAGGGGTTTGAACACTGAAGCTTTCTTT	.	.	TRBV18	TRBJ1-1
CASSLAQGGPYEQYF	TGTGCCAGCAGCTTAGCGCAGGGGGGTCCCTACGAGCAGTACTTC	.	.	TRBV7-2	TRBJ2-7
CASSPLVDRNYEQYF	TGTGCCAGCAGTCCCCTCGTGGACAGGAACTACGAGCAGTACTTC	TRBD1	.	TRBV28	TRBJ2-7
CASRRTGGGVYTF	TGTGCCAGCAGGCGAACAGGGGGCGGTGTCTACACCTTC	TRBD1	.	TRBV6-5	TRBJ1-2
CASSLPGDEQYF	TGTGCCAGCAGTTTACCAGGGGACGAGCAGTACTTC	.	.	TRBV28	TRBJ2-7
CAISEEDYGYTF	TGTGCCATCAGTGAGGAGGACTATGGCTACACCTTC	.	.	TRBV10-3	TRBJ1-2
CASSYGGGTEAFF	TGTGCCAGCAGTTATGGGGGCGGCACTGAAGCTTTCTTT	.	.	TRBV6-6	TRBJ1-1
CASSSTGTRTDTQYF	TGTGCCAGCAGTTCGACCGGGACACGCACAGATACGCAGTATTTT	.	.	TRBV7-3	TRBJ2-3
CASSLAQGSYNEQFF	TGTGCCAGCAGCTTAGCTCAGGGGTCCTACAATGAGCAGTTCTTC	.	.	TRBV7-3	TRBJ2-1
CASSATGVGGTYEQYF	TGTGCCAGCAGCGCTACAGGGGTGGGAGGAACATACGAGCAGTACTTC	.	once	TRBV6-2/TRBV6-3	TRBJ2-7
CASSFLAEQYF	TGTGCCAGCAGCTTTCTAGCGGAGCAGTACTTC	.	.	TRBV2	TRBJ2-7
CASSADSYSNQPQHF	TGTGCCAGCAGTGCGGACAGTTATAGCAATCAGCCCCAGCATTTT	.	.	TRBV9	TRBJ1-5
CASRYGTGLTGELFF	TGCGCCAGCAGGTACGGGACAGGGCTCACCGGGGAGCTGTTTTTT	TRBD1	.	TRBV5-1	TRBJ2-2
CASSSRDTGELFF	TGTGCCAGCAGCTCTCGGGACACCGGGGAGCTGTTTTTT	.	many	TRBV6-2/TRBV6-3	TRBJ2-2
CASSSTSGAYYEQYF	TGTGCCAGCTCGTCCACCAGCGGCGCTTATTACGAGCAGTACTTC	.	once	TRBV18	TRBJ2-7
CASKMRGSGQPQHF	TGTGCCAGCAAAATGCGGGGCTCAGGTCAGCCCCAGCATTTT	.	.	TRBV28	TRBJ1-5
CAWSVNRGEKLFF	TGTGCCTGGAGTGTGAACAGAGGGGAAAAACTGTTTTTT	.	.	TRBV30	TRBJ1-4
CASSKAGTRNCCQYF	TGTGCCAGCAGCAAAGCCGGGACAAGGAATTGTTGCCAGTACTTC	.	.	TRBV21-1	TRBJ2-4
CASSSPGLAGGPTYEQYF	TGTGCCAGCTCGTCCCCGGGACTAGCGGGAGGGCCTACCTACGAGCAGTACTTC	TRBD2	.	TRBV18	TRBJ2-7
CASTSGRRGYGYTF	TGTGCCAGCACCTCCGGTAGAAGGGGCTATGGCTACACCTTC	.	.	TRBV6-5	TRBJ1-2
CASSLTAGAYSGANVLTF	TGCGCCAGCAGCCTGACAGCGGGGGCCTACTCTGGGGCCAACGTCCTGACTTTC	TRBD2	.	TRBV4-1	TRBJ2-6
CASSDLTGRIGNQPQHF	TGTGCCAGTAGTGACCTGACAGGGAGGATAGGCAATCAGCCCCAGCATTTT	TRBD1	.	TRBV19	TRBJ1-5
CASTRGLDSIYEQYF	TGCGCCAGCACCCGGGGACTAGACAGTATCTACGAGCAGTACTTC	TRBD2	.	TRBV5-1	TRBJ2-7
CASSPMGGLGTDTQYF	TGTGCCAGCAGCCCGATGGGGGGGTTAGGCACAGATACGCAGTATTTT	TRBD2	.	TRBV5-4	TRBJ2-3
CASSLAPAGGTYEQYF	TGTGCCAGCAGCTTAGCGCCCGCCGGAGGGACCTACGAGCAGTACTTC	.	once	TRBV7-6	TRBJ2-7
CASSLQNTGELFF	TGTGCCAGCAGCTTACAGAACACCGGGGAGCTGTTTTTT	.	.	TRBV11-2	TRBJ2-2
CASSERTDYNEQFF	TGTGCCAGCAGTGAGAGGACAGATTACAATGAGCAGTTCTTC	.	.	TRBV6-4	TRBJ2-1
CASSNQRTGGYTF	TGTGCCAGCAGCAACCAAAGAACAGGAGGCTACACCTTC	.	.	TRBV28	TRBJ1-2
CASSVGTSGNTIYF	TGTGCCAGCAGTGTCGGGACATCTGGAAACACCATATATTTT	.	.	TRBV6-6	TRBJ1-3
CASSCLPVVSGGCLSYEQYF	TGTGCCAGCAGTTGCCTACCGGTGGTTAGCGGGGGGTGTTTGTCCTACGAGCAGTACTTC	TRBD2	.	TRBV28	TRBJ2-7
CASTAGGSYEQYF	TGTGCCAGCACGGCAGGGGGGTCCTACGAGCAGTACTTC	.	.	TRBV2	TRBJ2-7
CASSFSGMNTEAFF	TGTGCCAGCAGTTTCTCTGGCATGAACACTGAAGCTTTCTTT	.	.	TRBV27	TRBJ1-1
CARSFQQGAWYGYTF	TGTGCCAGAAGCTTTCAACAGGGGGCTTGGTATGGCTACACCTTC	TRBD1	.	TRBV5-3	TRBJ1-2
CASSPHPGQGTNEQFF	TGTGCCAGCAGCCCCCACCCGGGACAGGGAACCAATGAGCAGTTCTTC	TRBD1	.	TRBV9	TRBJ2-1
CASTSPGGYTF	TGTGCCAGCACGAGCCCTGGTGGCTACACCTTC	.	.	TRBV12-3/TRBV12-4	TRBJ1-2
CASSRLQGLGQPQHF	TGTGCCAGCAGTCGACTCCAGGGGTTAGGTCAGCCCCAGCATTTT	.	.	TRBV27	TRBJ1-5
CASSQDVLRGTNTGELFF	TGCGCCAGCAGCCAAGACGTGTTGCGGGGGACAAACACCGGGGAGCTGTTTTTT	.	.	TRBV4-3	TRBJ2-2
CASSRTPGQGRAEAFF	TGTGCCAGCTCCCGTACCCCGGGACAGGGCCGGGCTGAAGCTTTCTTT	TRBD1	.	TRBV18	TRBJ1-1
CASSLFSLTSQQGYEQYF	TGTGCCAGCAGTTTATTTTCCCTGACTTCCCAGCAGGGGTACGAGCAGTACTTC	.	.	TRBV28	TRBJ2-7
CASVTAGGLYNSPLHF	TGTGCCAGCGTAACAGCGGGGGGCCTTTATAATTCACCCCTCCACTTT	.	.	TRBV28	TRBJ1-6
CASSSYGTSGGHTDTQYF	TGTGCCAGCAGCTCCTACGGGACTAGCGGGGGTCACACAGATACGCAGTATTTT	TRBD2	.	TRBV7-2	TRBJ2-3
CASSPHSAGQETQYF	TGTGCCAGCAGTCCCCACTCAGCGGGGCAAGAGACCCAGTACTTC	TRBD2	.	TRBV28	TRBJ2-5
CASSEFPQNTEAFF	TGTGCCAGCAGTGAATTTCCCCAGAACACTGAAGCTTTCTTT	.	.	TRBV6-1	TRBJ1-1
CASSDSGQGIGSTNEKLFF	TGTGCCAGCAGTGACTCGGGACAGGGGATAGGGTCGACTAATGAAAAACTGTTTTTT	TRBD1	.	TRBV6-4	TRBJ1-4
CASSPNRANTIYF	TGTGCCAGCAGCCCAAACAGGGCAAACACCATATATTTT	.	.	TRBV7-8	TRBJ1-3